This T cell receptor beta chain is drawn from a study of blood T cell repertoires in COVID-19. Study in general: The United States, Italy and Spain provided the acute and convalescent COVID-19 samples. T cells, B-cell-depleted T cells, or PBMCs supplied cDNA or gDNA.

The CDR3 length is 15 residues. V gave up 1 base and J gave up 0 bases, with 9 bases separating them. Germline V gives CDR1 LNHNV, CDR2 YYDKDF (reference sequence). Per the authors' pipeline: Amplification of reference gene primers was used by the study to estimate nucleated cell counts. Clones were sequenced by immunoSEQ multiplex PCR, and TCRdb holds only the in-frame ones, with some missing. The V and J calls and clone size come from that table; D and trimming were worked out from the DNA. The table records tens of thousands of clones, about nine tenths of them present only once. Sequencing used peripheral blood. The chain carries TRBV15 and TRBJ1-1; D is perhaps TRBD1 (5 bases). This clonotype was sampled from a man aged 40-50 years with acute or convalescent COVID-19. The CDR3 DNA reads TGTGCCACCAGCAGAGTAGGGGTATTGAACACTGAAGCTTTCTTT. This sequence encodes CATSRVGVLNTEAFF.